The entry that follows covers one TCR beta chain sequence. The CDR3 covers 12 residues. Germline trimming cut 5 bases from V and 13 bases from J; bases unmatched to any gene: 7. Germline V lookup: CDR1 MDHEN, CDR2 SYDVKM. No neoadjuvant therapy was given before resection to the patients supplying these archived tumor blocks. This sample is drawn from a study of CXCR4 blockade with PD-1 therapy in pancreatic cancer. Clones were sequenced by immunoSEQ multiplex PCR, and TCRdb holds only the in-frame ones, with some missing. The table lists approximately 5,200 clones, around 50% of them singletons. Sequenced: tumor tissue. This receptor was identified in a human donor with pancreatic ductal adenocarcinoma. The V gene is TRBV28, the J gene TRBJ2-1, with TRBD2 identical over 8 bases. DNA for the CDR3: TGTGCCAGCAGTCCCTTCAGCGGGGGCCAGTTCTTC. Translation gives CASSPFSGGQFF.